The entry below gives a single TCR beta chain sequence along with its context. Its antigen is still unknown. This sample was included in a study of CD8+ T cells in alopecia areata. Study details: Each day, treated patients took oral tofacitinib twice, at 5 to 10 mg per dose.

The authors sorted CD4+ and CD8+ T cells from PBMCs. Regarding the study as a whole: Researchers report lesional scalp, most notably alopecia totalis/universalis, outstripped normal scalp in clonality.

CDR1 and CDR2 (germline): SGHKS, YYEKEE (reference sequence). This CDR3 is 18 amino acids long. The ends were cut back, 7 bases at V and 5 bases at J, with 25 bases in the middle. cDNA prepared by RNA extraction and subsequent reverse transcription served as the template for sequencing. Clones were read by immunoSEQ multiplex PCR, and TCRdb kept only the in-frame ones, dropping some. The sample records 120,000 to 150,000 clones, around 86% being singletons. This sequence originates from a human donor with alopecia areata. This chain connects TRBV5-5 to TRBJ2-6; unclear D gene. The sample was CD8+ T cells sorted from blood, taken at week 0. The CDR3 DNA reads TGTGCCAGCCAAGCATGTGTCTCGCACAAAAGTCGGGCCAACGTCCTGACTTTC. The encoded protein is CASQACVSHKSRANVLTF.